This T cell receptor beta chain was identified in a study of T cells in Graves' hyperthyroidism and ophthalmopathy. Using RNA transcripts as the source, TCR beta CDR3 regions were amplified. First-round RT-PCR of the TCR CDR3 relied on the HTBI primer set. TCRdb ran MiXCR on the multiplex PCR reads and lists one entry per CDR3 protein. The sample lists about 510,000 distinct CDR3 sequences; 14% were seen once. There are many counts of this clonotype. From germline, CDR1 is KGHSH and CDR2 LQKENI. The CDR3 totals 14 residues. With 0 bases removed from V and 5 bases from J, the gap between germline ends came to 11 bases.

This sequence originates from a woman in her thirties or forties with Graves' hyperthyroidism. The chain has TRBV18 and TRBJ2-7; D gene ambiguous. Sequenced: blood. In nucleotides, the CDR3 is TGTGCCAGCTCACCACCGTTTGGGTCCAACGAGCAGTACTTC. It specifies CASSPPFGSNEQYF.